Listed below are T cell receptor beta chains from one sample, sequenced in a study of response to subunit inactivated influenza vaccine. TCRdb fed the RT-PCR reads into MiXCR, producing one record per CDR3 protein. The sample has about 780,000 distinct CDR3 sequences; 18% are singletons. Sequencing was performed on PBMCs from blood, taken about 5 days after vaccination. The receptors come from a man between 50 and 59 years old who received an inactivated influenza vaccine. The CDR3 runs from the conserved cysteine through the conserved F or W. Fields, in order: J gene, V gene, D gene, clone size, CDR3 length, CDR3 protein, CDR3 DNA. A D gene is named only where the DNA matches it firmly. Clone size is given for some rows only: seen once, a few or many times, or a class if the clone is expanded.

TRBJ1-5,TRBV4-3,NA,NA,18,CASSQDLSMGFSNQPQHF,TGCGCCAGCAGCCAAGATCTGAGTATGGGCTTTAGCAATCAGCCCCAGCATTTT
TRBJ2-7,TRBV20-1,NA,NA,13,CSAVEGYHYEQYF,TGCAGTGCCGTCGAGGGGTACCACTACGAGCAGTACTTC
TRBJ2-3,TRBV27,NA,NA,11,CASSSPHTQYF,TGTGCCAGCAGCTCTCCACATACGCAGTATTTT
TRBJ2-1,TRBV20-1,TRBD2,NA,15,CSARDPRTSENEQFF,TGCAGTGCTAGAGATCCCCGGACTAGCGAGAATGAGCAGTTCTTC
TRBJ2-7,TRBV14,TRBD2,NA,16,CASSRELAGYTYEQYF,TGTGCCAGCAGCCGCGAACTAGCGGGTTATACCTACGAGCAGTACTTC
TRBJ2-5,TRBV29-1,TRBD2,NA,14,CSVESSGRAETQYF,TGCAGCGTTGAGAGTAGCGGGAGAGCGGAGACCCAGTACTTC
TRBJ1-1,TRBV6-2/TRBV6-3,NA,NA,12,CASKGEGAEAFF,TGTGCCAGCAAGGGGGAGGGAGCTGAAGCTTTCTTT
TRBJ1-5,TRBV5-5,NA,NA,16,CASSTGLYGGNQPQHF,TGTGCCAGCAGCACCGGACTTTATGGTGGCAATCAGCCCCAGCATTTT
TRBJ1-1,TRBV20-1,NA,many,14,CSARVGTANTEAFF,TGCAGTGCTAGAGTCGGGACCGCGAACACTGAAGCTTTCTTT
TRBJ1-5,TRBV18,TRBD1,many,14,CASSPDRDNQPQHF,TGTGCCAGCAGTCCCGACAGGGATAATCAGCCCCAGCATTTT
TRBJ1-1,TRBV5-8,NA,few,14,CASSLEVRNTEAFF,TGTGCCAGCAGCTTGGAGGTACGAAATACTGAAGCTTTCTTT
TRBJ2-1,TRBV7-9,TRBD1,NA,14,CASSRGQGYNEQFF,TGTGCCAGCAGCCGGGGACAGGGGTACAATGAGCAGTTCTTC
TRBJ1-3,TRBV24-1,TRBD1,NA,15,CATSDPGQGGNTIYF,TGTGCCACCAGTGATCCGGGACAGGGTGGAAACACCATATATTTT
TRBJ2-3,TRBV27,NA,few,16,CASSVLPSAYTDTQYF,TGTGCCAGCAGTGTACTTCCTAGCGCATACACAGATACGCAGTATTTT
TRBJ2-7,TRBV3-1,NA,NA,15,CASSQGPGESYEQYF,TGTGCCAGCAGCCAAGGACCAGGCGAATCCTACGAGCAGTACTTC
TRBJ1-2,TRBV7-9,NA,NA,17,CASSLGDAGEPNYGYTF,TGTGCCAGCAGCTTAGGGGATGCAGGGGAACCTAACTATGGCTACACCTTC
TRBJ1-2,TRBV6-5,TRBD1,NA,15,CASSYQRTGDYGYTF,TGTGCCAGCAGTTACCAGAGGACAGGGGACTATGGCTACACCTTC
TRBJ2-5,TRBV25-1,NA,NA,15,CASSESVAAQETQYF,TGTGCCAGCAGTGAATCTGTAGCGGCACAAGAGACCCAGTACTTC
TRBJ2-7,TRBV10-3,NA,few,13,CAISESTVYEQYF,TGTGCCATCAGTGAGTCGACAGTCTACGAGCAGTACTTC
TRBJ1-3,TRBV4-2,NA,many,17,CASSQEAGATSGNTIYF,TGTGCCAGCAGCCAAGAGGCGGGGGCGACCTCTGGAAACACCATATATTTT
TRBJ2-2,TRBV29-1,NA,NA,15,CSVRSGTANTGELFF,TGCAGCGTTCGTTCAGGGACCGCGAACACCGGGGAGCTGTTTTTT
TRBJ2-2,TRBV20-1,NA,NA,15,CSARVGSRNTGELFF,TGCAGTGCTAGAGTGGGGAGCAGAAACACCGGGGAGCTGTTTTTT
TRBJ2-2,TRBV4-1,NA,few,15,CASSTGRNFAGELFF,TGCGCCAGCAGCACTGGGCGGAACTTTGCAGGGGAGCTGTTTTTT
TRBJ1-4,TRBV5-6,NA,once,14,CARSLRQGNEKLFF,TGTGCCAGAAGCTTGAGGCAGGGGAATGAAAAACTGTTTTTT
TRBJ1-5,TRBV7-2,NA,few,15,CASSLIQGFNQPQHF,TGTGCCAGCAGCTTAATACAGGGATTCAATCAGCCCCAGCATTTT
TRBJ2-3,TRBV29-1,TRBD1,many,17,CSVEVRQGFGAFDTQYF,TGCAGCGTTGAAGTACGACAGGGGTTTGGGGCATTTGATACGCAGTATTTT
TRBJ2-1,TRBV7-6,TRBD1,few,16,CASSLGGTGFRHEQFF,TGTGCCAGCAGCTTAGGAGGGACAGGGTTTCGCCATGAGCAGTTCTTC
TRBJ1-4,TRBV28,NA,NA,14,CASSLLVSSEKLFF,TGTGCCAGCAGTTTATTAGTCTCGAGTGAAAAACTGTTTTTT
TRBJ2-6,TRBV5-6,NA,once,15,CASSWRDTGANVLTF,TGTGCCAGCAGCTGGAGGGACACTGGGGCCAACGTCCTGACTTTC
TRBJ2-1,TRBV7-2,NA,few,13,CASIDYSYNEQFF,TGTGCCAGCATCGACTATTCCTACAATGAGCAGTTCTTC
TRBJ2-3,TRBV24-1,TRBD2,many,16,CATASLAGGSRDTQYF,TGTGCCACCGCATCTCTAGCGGGAGGATCGCGAGATACGCAGTATTTT
TRBJ2-7,TRBV20-1,NA,NA,15,CSAIPSRGGRYEQYF,TGCAGTGCTATTCCATCCCGCGGGGGCAGGTACGAGCAGTACTTC
TRBJ2-1,TRBV24-1,NA,many,13,CATRGSGYNEQFF,TGTGCCACCCGTGGAAGCGGATACAATGAGCAGTTCTTC
TRBJ1-5,TRBV12-3/TRBV12-4,NA,NA,14,CASSFAPFSTPQHF,TGTGCCAGCAGTTTTGCCCCCTTTTCGACCCCCCAGCATTTT
TRBJ2-2,TRBV15,TRBD2,few,19,CATSRDSARLAGGTGELFF,TGTGCCACCAGCAGAGATTCCGCCCGACTAGCGGGAGGTACCGGGGAGCTGTTTTTT
TRBJ1-2,TRBV5-8,TRBD1,few,15,CASSSNRGNNYGYTF,TGTGCCAGCAGCTCAAACAGGGGTAATAACTATGGCTACACCTTC
TRBJ2-6,TRBV15,NA,NA,13,CATTSSGANVLTF,TGTGCCACCACGAGCTCTGGGGCCAACGTCCTGACTTTC
TRBJ1-5,TRBV7-2,TRBD1,few,18,CASSLGPGQGTGNQPQHF,TGTGCCAGCAGCTTAGGGCCGGGACAGGGTACCGGCAATCAGCCCCAGCATTTT
TRBJ2-7,TRBV4-2,TRBD2,few,20,CASSQRPLAGGGPYHYEQYF,TGTGCCAGCAGCCAAAGACCCCTAGCGGGAGGAGGCCCATATCACTACGAGCAGTACTTC
TRBJ2-7,TRBV5-6,TRBD1,many,13,CASSPGTETQQYF,TGTGCCAGCAGCCCCGGGACAGAAACCCAGCAGTACTTC
TRBJ1-5,TRBV29-1,NA,NA,13,CSVKGGPRQPQHF,TGCAGCGTGAAGGGGGGCCCGCGTCAGCCCCAGCATTTT
TRBJ2-3,TRBV27,NA,many,15,CASSLAAGLTDTQYF,TGTGCCAGCAGTTTAGCGGCGGGGCTCACAGATACGCAGTATTTT
TRBJ2-1,TRBV5-4,NA,many,15,CASSLGRAAYNEQFF,TGTGCCAGCAGCTTGGGAAGGGCAGCTTACAATGAGCAGTTCTTC
TRBJ2-7,TRBV7-9,TRBD2,NA,16,CASSSWTSGRAHEQYF,TGTGCCAGCAGCTCCTGGACTAGCGGGAGGGCCCACGAGCAGTACTTC
TRBJ2-1,TRBV27,NA,many,12,CASGYRGGEQFF,TGTGCCAGCGGGTATCGAGGCGGTGAGCAGTTCTTC
TRBJ1-2,TRBV6-1,NA,NA,14,CASGWEGLRYGYTF,TGTGCCAGCGGGTGGGAGGGGTTACGGTATGGCTACACCTTC
TRBJ2-1,TRBV9,NA,NA,14,CASSVAGTYNEQFF,TGTGCCAGCAGCGTTGCAGGTACCTACAATGAGCAGTTCTTC
TRBJ2-1,TRBV29-1,TRBD2,NA,15,CSVRMRSGVVNEQFF,TGCAGCGTTCGGATGAGGAGCGGGGTTGTAAATGAGCAGTTCTTC
TRBJ2-7,TRBV3-1,NA,NA,12,CASSQVDYEQYF,TGTGCCAGCAGCCAGGTAGACTACGAGCAGTACTTC
TRBJ1-2,TRBV3-1,NA,NA,14,CASSPRQTNYGYTF,TGTGCCAGCAGCCCTCGACAGACTAACTATGGCTACACCTTC
TRBJ2-2,TRBV6-5,NA,NA,11,CASGQTGELFF,TGTGCCAGCGGCCAGACCGGGGAGCTGTTTTTT
TRBJ1-2,TRBV24-1,NA,NA,14,CATSESGTDYGYTF,TGTGCCACCAGTGAATCCGGGACGGACTATGGCTACACCTTC
TRBJ2-1,TRBV7-2,TRBD2,NA,15,CASSEVGLAGGEQFF,TGTGCCAGCAGCGAAGTGGGACTAGCGGGAGGGGAGCAGTTCTTC
TRBJ1-2,TRBV12-3/TRBV12-4,NA,NA,15,CASSPRRQVDYGYTF,TGTGCCAGCAGCCCCCGTCGTCAGGTTGACTATGGCTACACCTTC
TRBJ1-5,TRBV7-9,NA,many,14,CASASDRSNQPQHF,TGTGCCAGCGCCTCAGACCGTAGCAATCAGCCCCAGCATTTT